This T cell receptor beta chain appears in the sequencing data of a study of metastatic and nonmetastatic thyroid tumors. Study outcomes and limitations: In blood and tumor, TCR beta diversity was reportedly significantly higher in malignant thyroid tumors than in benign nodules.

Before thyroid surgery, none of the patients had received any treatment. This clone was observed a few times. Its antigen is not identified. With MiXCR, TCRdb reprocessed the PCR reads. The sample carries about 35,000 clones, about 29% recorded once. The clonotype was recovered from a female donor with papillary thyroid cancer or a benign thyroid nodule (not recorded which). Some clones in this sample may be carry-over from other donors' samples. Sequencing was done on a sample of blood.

The CDR3 region has the DNA TGTGCCAGCGGGCAGCACACTGAAGCTTTCTTT. Translating gives CASGQHTEAFF. The genes are TRBV2 and TRBJ1-1; D remains ambiguous. The germline CDR1 and CDR2 sequences are SNHLY and FYNNEI. This CDR3 region has 11 residues. V dropped 8 bases and J dropped 3 bases, with 7 bases sitting between them.